The clone carrying this TCR beta chain was seen only once. Its target is not known. The sample belongs to a study of shared clonotypes between healthy human individuals. Methods used by the authors: Junction-only sequences without quality scores were provided by ImmunoSEQ, so filtering was different. Clones were sequenced by immunoSEQ multiplex PCR, and TCRdb holds only the in-frame ones, with some missing. V and J calls plus clone size are reproduced from that table; the DNA served to infer D and trimming. This table holds 760,000 or so clones, 90% to 97% found once. Findings and limits, study-wide: A handful of donors held around 5% of naive CD4 clonotypes in common.

V lost 5 bases, J lost 4 bases, and 6 bases stayed unmatched. Germline V lookup: CDR1 SEHNR, CDR2 FQNEAQ (reference sequence). The CDR3 loop spans 15 amino acids. The naive CD8 subset, CD45RO-negative cells positively selected for CCR7, excluded terminally differentiated effector memory CD45RA+ cells. The chain couples TRBV7-9 to TRBJ2-7; 12 bases align to TRBD2. This TCR was sampled from a man younger than 45 in good health. Material for sequencing was naive CD8+ T cells sorted from blood. The CDR3 region has the DNA TGTGCCAGCAGCCCCAAGACTAGCGGGAGATACGAGCAGTACTTC. Translation gives CASSPKTSGRYEQYF.